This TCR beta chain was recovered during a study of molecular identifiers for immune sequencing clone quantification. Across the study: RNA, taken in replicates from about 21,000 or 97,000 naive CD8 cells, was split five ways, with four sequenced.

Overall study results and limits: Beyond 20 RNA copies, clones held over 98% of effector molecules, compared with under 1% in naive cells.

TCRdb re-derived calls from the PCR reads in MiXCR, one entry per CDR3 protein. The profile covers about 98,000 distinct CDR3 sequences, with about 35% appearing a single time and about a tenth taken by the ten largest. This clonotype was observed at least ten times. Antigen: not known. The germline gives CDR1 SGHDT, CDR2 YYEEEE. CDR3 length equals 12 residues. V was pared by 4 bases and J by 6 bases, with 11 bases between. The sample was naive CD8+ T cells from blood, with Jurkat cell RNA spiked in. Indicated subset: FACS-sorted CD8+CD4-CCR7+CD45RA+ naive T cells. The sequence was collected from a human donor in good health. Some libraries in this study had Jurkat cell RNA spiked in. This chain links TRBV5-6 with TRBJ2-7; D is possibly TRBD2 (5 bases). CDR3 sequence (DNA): TGTGCCAGCAGCCCGACTGCGGGCGAGCAGTACTTC. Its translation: CASSPTAGEQYF.